This note documents a single T cell receptor (beta chain) sequence. PCR employed 60 Vbeta and 13 Jbeta primers. Here immunoSEQ multiplex PCR was the method, and the copy in TCRdb shows in-frame clones only, minus some. The sample records 100,000 to 150,000 clones, over 70% being singletons. This record belongs to a study of cytomegalovirus exposure and HLA in healthy donors. V dropped 2 bases and J dropped 6; count of bases not matched to a gene: 6. This CDR3 is 15 amino acids long. Germline CDR1 reads MNHEY; CDR2 reads SMNVEV (reference sequence). The source of this sequence is a woman aged 40 to 50 in good health and CMV-seronegative. The specimen was PBMCs. This chain connects TRBV27 to TRBJ2-2; 7 bases line up with TRBD1. The CDR3 coding sequence is TGTGCCAGCAGTTTAAGGGGACAGACCTCCGGGGAGCTGTTTTTT. This codes for CASSLRGQTSGELFF.